Below, 30 T cell receptor beta chains from the same sample are listed, as sequenced in a study of T cells after yellow fever vaccination (dated by TCRdb to between 2019 and 2020). Library preparation used 5' RACE. These reads were obtained on an Illumina HiSeq 2500. Through fastp at Q25 and MiXCR, TCRdb rebuilt clones from the public reads, retaining in-frame beta chains. A single entry per CDR3 protein holds the most common genes and DNA from its merged rows. Present in this sample are around 610,000 distinct CDR3 sequences, 13% of which were seen just once. The ten biggest clones cover 11% to 15% of the sample. The intended sense of this specimen's treatment or condition label: live attenuated yellow fever vaccine strain. The input for sequencing was PBMCs, taken on the day of the yellow fever booster vaccination. All receptors come from a man aged 30 to 45 who received the YFV17D yellow fever vaccine.

The chain couples TRBV10-3 to TRBJ1-6, with a tentative D call TRBD1 (5 bases). CDR3 length equals 15 residues. Deletions cut 3 bases from V and 4 bases from J, with 10 bases between. CDR1 is ENHRY and CDR2 is SYGVKD in the germline V gene. In DNA, the CDR3 is TGTGCCATCAGTGACGGTTCAGGGTATAATTCACCCCTCCACTTT. Translated: CAISDGSGYNSPLHF.

V and J are TRBV20-1 and TRBJ2-1; 14 positions match TRBD2. CDR1 is DFQATT and CDR2 is SNEGSKA in the germline V gene (reference sequence). The CDR3 totals 16 residues. V dropped 3 bases and J dropped 3; count of bases not matched to a gene: 4. CDR3: CSARGLAGANYNEQFF. The CDR3 nucleotides are TGCAGTGCTAGGGGACTAGCGGGAGCCAACTACAATGAGCAGTTCTTC.

The rearrangement uses TRBV28 and TRBJ2-7; no clear D. The CDR3 runs 11 residues. Per the germline V gene, CDR1 is MDHEN and CDR2 is SYDVKM. The V end lost 5 bases, the J end lost 3 bases, and 5 bases lay between the germline ends. The CDR3: CASSIIYEQYF. The DNA for the CDR3 is TGTGCCAGCAGTATTATCTACGAGCAGTACTTC.

A few counts support this clonotype. The rearrangement links TRBV18 to TRBJ2-7; unclear D gene. Germline V lookup: CDR1 KGHSH, CDR2 LQKENI. The CDR3 covers 14 residues. The V and J ends lost 6 bases and 0 bases respectively, with 12 bases between them. In nucleotides, the CDR3 is TGTGCCAGCTCCCGCCCGGGCAGCTCCTACGAGCAGTACTTC. Translated, it gives CASSRPGSSYEQYF.

The genes are TRBV18 and TRBJ1-5; maybe TRBD1 (5 bases). The germline V gene encodes CDR1 KGHSH and CDR2 LQKENI. The V gene lost 3 bases and the J gene lost 3 bases, with 12 bases spanning the gap. The CDR3 extends over 15 amino acids. The CDR3 coding sequence is TGTGCCAGCTCACCCGGCAGGGCGTTCAATCAGCCCCAGCATTTT. Protein: CASSPGRAFNQPQHF.

The V gene is TRBV7-2, the J gene TRBJ2-5; the match to TRBD2 covers 7 bases. Germline V CDR1 and CDR2: SGHTA, FQGNSA. Trimming took 4 bases from V and 4 from J; bases not matched to a gene: 6. This CDR3 is built from 14 residues. The CDR3 bases are TGTGCCAGCAGCTCTGGACTAGTCCTAGAGACCCAGTACTTC. Its translation is CASSSGLVLETQYF. The full variable domain, its missing parts supplied by reference TRBV7-2 and TRBJ2-5, is GAGVSQSPSNKVTEKGKDVELRCDPISGHTALYWYRQSLGQGLEFLIYFQGNSAPDKSGLPSDRFSAERTGGSVSTLTIQRTQQEDSAVYLCASSSGLVLETQYFGPGTRLLVL.

This clonotype was counted between two and nine times. The V and J genes are TRBV6-2 or TRBV6-3 and TRBJ2-6, with D tentatively TRBD1 or TRBD2 (5 bases each). This CDR3 has 11 residues. Germline loops: CDR1 MNHEY, CDR2 SVGEGT. The V gene lost 5 bases and the J gene lost 16 bases, with 12 bases spanning the gap. The CDR3, as DNA: TGTGCCAGCAGTCTAGGGACGCGGCTGACTTTC. It specifies CASSLGTRLTF.

The chain recombines TRBV4-3 with TRBJ2-2; D gene unclear. Trimming removed 0 bases from V and 6 bases from J, with 8 bases in between. Germline values: CDR1 LGHNA, CDR2 YSLEER. This CDR3 is built from 14 residues. CDR3 region: CASSQDGRAGELFF. In DNA form, the CDR3 reads TGCGCCAGCAGCCAAGATGGTAGGGCCGGGGAGCTGTTTTTT.

The chain combines TRBV5-1 with TRBJ2-1; either TRBD1 or TRBD2 may supply D (5 bases each). In germline, CDR1 is SGHRS, CDR2 YFSETQ. Trimming stripped 0 bases from V and 4 bases from J, with 11 bases between. The CDR3 runs 15 residues. The DNA for the CDR3 is TGCGCCAGCAGCTTGGCGGGACCCGGGTACAATGAGCAGTTCTTC. This codes for CASSLAGPGYNEQFF.

This clonotype was counted only a few times. The chain carries TRBV4-3 and TRBJ2-1; 14 nucleotides line up with TRBD2. The germline CDR1 and CDR2 sequences are LGHNA and YSLEER. J was trimmed by 3 bases and V by 4 bases; bases with no gene match: 2. The CDR3 loop spans 16 amino acids. Here the CDR3 reads CASSRGLAGVYNEQFF. In DNA, the CDR3 is TGCGCCAGCAGCCGGGGACTAGCGGGAGTCTACAATGAGCAGTTCTTC.

The V gene is TRBV5-1, the J gene TRBJ2-1, with 12 bases lining up with TRBD2. The V gene's germline CDR1 is SGHRS and CDR2 YFSETQ. The J segment lost 0 bases and the V segment lost 4 bases, leaving 8 bases of the junction unmatched. There are 18 residues in the CDR3. In DNA, the CDR3 is TGCGCCAGCAGCGGGGGACTAGCGGGCTGGAGCTCCTACAATGAGCAGTTCTTC. It encodes CASSGGLAGWSSYNEQFF.

In its sample, this clonotype was seen a few times. This chain links TRBV11-2 with TRBJ2-7, with 12 bases matching TRBD2. This CDR3 contains 21 residues. Germline trimming cut 5 bases from V and 0 bases from J; bases unmatched to any gene: 20. The V gene's germline CDR1 is SGHAT and CDR2 FQNNGV. CDR3 in DNA: TGTGCCAGCAGCACACCCCCGGGACTAGCGGGTCCCACGGCTTCCTCCTACGAGCAGTACTTC. It encodes CASSTPPGLAGPTASSYEQYF. Looking up the rest from reference TRBV11-2 and TRBJ2-7 gives the full variable domain: EAGVAQSPRYKIIEKRQSVAFWCNPISGHATLYWYQQILGQGPKLLIQFQNNGVVDDSQLPKDRFSAERLKGVDSTLKIQPAKLEDSAVYLCASSTPPGLAGPTASSYEQYFGPGTRLTVT.

This clonotype was counted many times. This chain connects TRBV9 to TRBJ2-1, with 8 nucleotides matching TRBD1. The V gene's germline CDR1 is SGDLS and CDR2 YYNGEE. V shed 7 bases, J shed 5 bases, and the junction held 8 bases outside the gene matches. CDR3 length: 14 residues. The CDR3 coding sequence is TGTGCCAGCTCTGTCGGGACAGGAGACAATGAGCAGTTCTTC. Protein: CASSVGTGDNEQFF.

This clonotype was recorded many times. This rearrangement joins TRBV7-3 to TRBJ2-3; 7 positions agree with TRBD2. This CDR3 spans 14 amino acids. The V gene's germline CDR1 is SGHTA and CDR2 FQGTGA. Unmatched junction bases numbered 4, after V lost 3 bases and J lost 4 bases. DNA for the CDR3: TGTGCCAGCAGCTTGTCCACTAGCGCAGATACGCAGTATTTT. It encodes CASSLSTSADTQYF. Looking up the rest from reference TRBV7-3 and TRBJ2-3 gives the full variable domain: GAGVSQTPSNKVTEKGKYVELRCDPISGHTALYWYRQSLGQGPEFLIYFQGTGAADDSGLPNDRFFAVRPEGSVSTLKIQRTERGDSAVYLCASSLSTSADTQYFGPGTRLTVL.

This clonotype was observed a handful of times. CDR3 coding DNA: TGTGCCAGCATAGGGGGATTCAATCTGTACCAAGAGACCCAGTACTTC. This encodes CASIGGFNLYQETQYF. The rearrangement uses TRBV12-3 or TRBV12-4 and TRBJ2-5, with a weak D call TRBD1 (6 bases). The germline V and J ends were trimmed by 7 bases and 0 bases, with 18 bases remaining between them. The CDR3 spans 16 residues.

V is TRBV20-1 and J is TRBJ2-1, with D uncertain. V lost 0 bases and J lost 2, with 11 bases in between. The CDR3 totals 15 residues. Germline V lookup: CDR1 DFQATT, CDR2 SNEGSKA (reference sequence). CDR3 DNA: TGCAGTGCTAGAGATCGTCGTATACCCTACAATGAGCAGTTCTTC. Translated, it gives CSARDRRIPYNEQFF.

This clonotype was observed a few times. The J gene is TRBJ2-5, the V gene TRBV18, with 7 bases matching TRBD1. This CDR3 contains 15 residues. With V trimmed by 0 bases and J by 2 bases, 3 bases remained unmatched. Germline CDR1 is KGHSH and CDR2 is LQKENI. This CDR3 reads CASSPPGQLQETQYF. CDR3 bases: TGTGCCAGCTCACCACCGGGACAGCTACAAGAGACCCAGTACTTC.

This clonotype occurred a few times. CDR3 nucleotide sequence: TGTGCCAGCAGTGAATCCGGGACTAGGGCGGATACGCAGTATTTT. This sequence encodes CASSESGTRADTQYF. V and J are TRBV6-1 and TRBJ2-3; 8 nucleotides line up with TRBD2. V shed 2 bases, J shed 6 bases, and the junction held 7 bases outside the gene matches. Looked up from germline, CDR1 is MNHNS and CDR2 is SASEGT. CDR3 length: 15 residues.

This clonotype has more than one count but fewer than ten. The chain combines TRBV28 with TRBJ2-2; possible D gene TRBD2, 6 bases. The germline V gene encodes CDR1 MDHEN and CDR2 SYDVKM. The V end lost 6 bases, the J end lost 5 bases, and 19 bases lay between the germline ends. CDR3 length: 16 amino acids. The DNA of the CDR3 is TGTGCCAGCAGCCTCCTATCGACTAGTAGAACCGGGGAGCTGTTTTTT. Residues: CASSLLSTSRTGELFF.

This chain uses TRBV28 with TRBJ2-2; 9 bases map to TRBD1. This CDR3 comprises 15 residues. CDR1 MDHEN and CDR2 SYDVKM come from the germline V gene. Unmatched junction bases numbered 10, after V lost 5 bases and J lost 9 bases. CDR3 sequence: CASSQPGQGRRELFF. The CDR3 nucleotides read TGTGCCAGCAGTCAGCCGGGACAGGGCCGTCGGGAGCTGTTTTTT. The full variable domain, in which reference TRBV28 and TRBJ2-2 provide the parts outside the CDR3, is DVKVTQSSRYLVKRTGEKVFLECVQDMDHENMFWYRQDPGLGLRLIYFSYDVKMKEKGDIPEGYSVSREKKERFSLILESASTNQTSMYLCASSQPGQGRRELFFGEGSRLTVL.

This clonotype came up a few times. This sequence joins TRBV10-2 and TRBJ2-5; D could derive from TRBD1 or TRBD2 (5 bases each). V shed 4 bases and J shed 1 base, with 22 bases lying between them. CDR1 is WSHSY and CDR2 is SAAADI in the germline V gene. The CDR3 extends over 18 amino acids. In DNA form, the CDR3 reads TGCGCCAGCAGTGGGGGGTTAGACAGCTACGTGTTCCAAGAGACCCAGTACTTC. Translating gives CASSGGLDSYVFQETQYF.

The rearrangement links TRBV6-5 to TRBJ2-7; D gene uncertain. This CDR3 contains 13 residues. Trimming shortened V by 7 bases and J by 2 bases, and 12 bases separated the two germline ends. Germline V gives CDR1 MNHEY, CDR2 SVGAGI. The CDR3 DNA reads as TGTGCCAGCACCGACTGGAGTACCTACGAGCAGTACTTC. Residues: CASTDWSTYEQYF.

This clonotype was counted between two and nine times. The chain recombines TRBV6-5 with TRBJ2-7, with D perhaps TRBD1 or TRBD2 (5 bases each). This CDR3 spans 15 amino acids. The V end lost 2 bases, the J end lost 1 base, and 12 bases lay between the germline ends. The germline CDR1 and CDR2 sequences are MNHEY and SVGAGI. The CDR3 nucleotides are TGTGCCAGCAGTTACGGGGGAGTTGGATCCTACGAGCAGTACTTC. It translates to CASSYGGVGSYEQYF.

This chain links TRBV7-2 with TRBJ2-1; possibly TRBD2 for D (6 bases). This CDR3 is built from 17 residues. The V gene's germline CDR1 is SGHTA and CDR2 FQGNSA. V gave up 4 bases and J gave up 2 bases, with 18 bases separating them. The CDR3 DNA sequence: TGTGCCAGCAGCTCAGGGTTTAGAGCGGGCCCCTACAATGAGCAGTTCTTC. It translates to CASSSGFRAGPYNEQFF.

The chain combines TRBV7-2 with TRBJ2-1; 8 bases are shared with TRBD1. V lost 4 bases, J lost 9 bases, and 5 bases stayed unmatched. This CDR3 contains 13 residues. The germline CDR1 and CDR2 sequences are SGHTA and FQGNSA. The CDR3: CASSSRGPGEQFF. The CDR3 nucleotides read TGTGCCAGCAGCTCCAGGGGGCCGGGTGAGCAGTTCTTC.

The V call is TRBV20-1, the J call TRBJ2-7, with 7 bases aligning to TRBD1. Germline V gene sequence: CDR1 DFQATT, CDR2 SNEGSKA (reference sequence). CDR3 length: 13 amino acids. Trimming took 0 bases from V and 3 from J; bases not matched to a gene: 2. The CDR3 here is CSARDGQVYEQYF. The CDR3 nucleotides are TGCAGTGCTAGAGACGGACAGGTCTACGAGCAGTACTTC.

The chain couples TRBV14 to TRBJ2-1; D remains ambiguous. In germline, CDR1 is SGHDN, CDR2 FVKESK. The germline V and J ends were trimmed by 4 bases and 1 base, with 8 bases remaining between them. The CDR3 is 14 amino acids. CDR3 sequence reads: CASSRWVSYNEQFF. CDR3 DNA sequence: TGTGCCAGCAGCCGCTGGGTGTCCTACAATGAGCAGTTCTTC.

The gene calls are TRBV6-2 or TRBV6-3 and TRBJ2-7; TRBD2 aligns across 8 bases. Germline lookup yields CDR1 MNHEY and CDR2 SVGEGT. The CDR3 extends over 14 amino acids. V was clipped by 7 bases and J by 4 bases; unmatched bases: 9. CDR3 residues: CASNQPAGAYEQYF. The CDR3 DNA follows: TGTGCCAGCAATCAACCAGCGGGAGCATACGAGCAGTACTTC.

This clonotype was counted ten times or more. This chain uses TRBV18 with TRBJ2-3, with D possibly called TRBD1 or TRBD2 (6 bases each). V lost 3 bases and J lost 3, with 13 bases in between. This CDR3 contains 15 residues. The germline gives CDR1 KGHSH, CDR2 LQKENI. Written as DNA, the CDR3 is TGTGCCAGCTCACCTGGGGGGCTAAGAACAGATACGCAGTATTTT. As protein: CASSPGGLRTDTQYF.

In its sample, this clonotype was seen a few times. The chain is built from TRBV5-1 and TRBJ2-7; D might be TRBD1 (6 bases). Germline assignment: CDR1 SGHRS and CDR2 YFSETQ. The CDR3 totals 15 residues. The V end lost 4 bases, the J end lost 1 base, and 15 bases lay between the germline ends. CDR3 sequence reads: CASSPGQLRSYEQYF. The CDR3 DNA sequence: TGCGCCAGCAGCCCAGGACAGCTCAGGTCCTACGAGCAGTACTTC.